This T cell receptor beta chain emerged from a study of shared clonotypes between healthy human individuals. The CDR3 contains 15 residues. With 4 bases clipped from V and 8 bases from J, the junction kept 9 bases outside the gene matches. Germline values: CDR1 SEHNR, CDR2 FQNEAQ (reference sequence). Study results and caveats: Relative to memory subsets, naive subsets generally showed larger estimated richness. Some naive CD4 clonotypes, roughly 5%, turned up in common across a few donors.

Generated by immunoSEQ multiplex PCR, the TCRdb table keeps only in-frame clones and is missing some. The sample carries millions of clones, 90% to 95% recorded once. With regard to this clone: Its cognate antigen is unknown.

The chain couples TRBV7-9 to TRBJ1-4; the match to TRBD1 covers 8 bases. This receptor was identified in a man between 18 and 35 years old in good health. Some clones in this sample may be carry-over from other donors' samples. The sample consisted of naive CD4+ T cells from PBMCs. As to subset: CD45RA+ positively selected. The CDR3 protein is CASSSDRGEREKLFF. The CDR3 DNA is TGTGCCAGCAGCTCAGACAGGGGTGAGAGAGAAAAACTGTTTTTT.